This T cell receptor beta chain came from a study of blood T cell repertoires in COVID-19. On the study more broadly: Sources were T cells, B-cell-depleted T cells, or PBMCs; the material itself was cDNA or gDNA.

The CDR3 contains 15 residues. The germline V gene encodes CDR1 KGHSH and CDR2 LQKENI. V was trimmed by 2 bases and J by 2 bases, leaving 13 bases between them. Authors' analysis steps: Scientists estimated how many nucleated cells there were by amplifying reference gene primers. Measured with immunoSEQ multiplex PCR; TCRdb has only the in-frame clones, and not every one. V and J calls and clone size follow that table, whereas D and trimming were derived from the DNA. The table includes hundreds of thousands of clones, roughly nine tenths detected once. Sample: PBMCs or T cells enriched from blood (not recorded which). V is TRBV18 and J is TRBJ2-7; D is possibly TRBD2 (6 bases). The origin of this receptor is a woman aged 18 to 35 who had recovered from COVID-19. The CDR3 spells CASSPKEGSTYEQYF. CDR3 in DNA: TGTGCCAGCTCACCAAAGGAGGGGTCTACCTACGAGCAGTACTTC.